This T cell receptor beta chain was recovered during a study of CD8 T cells in Susac syndrome. Reverse transcription of roughly 0.5 to 1 ug RNA used random hexamers. The CDR3 of TCR beta was amplified by immunoSEQ multiplex PCR across 54 Vbeta and 13 Jbeta. In TCRdb, the immunoSEQ multiplex PCR reads were re-called with MiXCR into one record per CDR3 protein. The sample includes fewer than 150,000 distinct CDR3 sequences, about 95% seen only once; the top ten take approximately 0.12%. Negative isolation yielded CD4+ and CD8+ T cells, and FACS enriched TEMRA cells. Deletions cut 6 bases from V and 0 bases from J, with 11 bases between. Germline CDR1 SQVTM, CDR2 ANQGSEA. There are 13 residues in the CDR3.

Material for sequencing was CD4+ T cells from PBMCs. The sequence was obtained from a human donor in good health. This rearrangement joins TRBV29-1 to TRBJ1-1; no clear D gene. As DNA, the CDR3 is TGCAGCGTCCCTCCGGGCCTGAACACTGAAGCTTTCTTT. Protein product: CSVPPGLNTEAFF.